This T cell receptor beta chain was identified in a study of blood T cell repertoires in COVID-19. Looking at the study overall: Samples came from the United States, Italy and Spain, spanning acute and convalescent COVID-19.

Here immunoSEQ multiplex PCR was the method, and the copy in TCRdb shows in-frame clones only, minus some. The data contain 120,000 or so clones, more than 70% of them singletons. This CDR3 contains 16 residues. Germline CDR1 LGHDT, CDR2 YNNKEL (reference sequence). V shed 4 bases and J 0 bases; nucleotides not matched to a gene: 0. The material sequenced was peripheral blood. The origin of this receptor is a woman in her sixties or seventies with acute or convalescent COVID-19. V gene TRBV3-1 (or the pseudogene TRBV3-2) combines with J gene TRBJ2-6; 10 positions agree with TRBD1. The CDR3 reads CASSRTGGSGANVLTF. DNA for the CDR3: TGTGCCAGCAGCCGGACAGGGGGCTCTGGGGCCAACGTCCTGACTTTC.